Presented here are 6 T cell receptor beta chains from one specimen sequenced in a study of T cell repertoires in cytomegalovirus infection. Via MiXCR, TCRdb re-called the reads, giving one row per CDR3 protein. The sample yields hundreds of thousands of distinct CDR3 sequences, roughly 42% seen once. These receptors are not linked to any known antigen. This material consisted of cultured PBMCs, taken from culture after CMV antigen stimulation. The source of these receptors is a human donor in good health (CMV status not recorded). Some clones in this sample may be carry-over from other donors' samples.

A few counts support this clonotype. The J gene is TRBJ1-1, the V gene TRBV7-9, with D hard to call. Germline lookup yields CDR1 SEHNR and CDR2 FQNEAQ (reference sequence). The CDR3 loop spans 15 amino acids. The ends were cut back, 2 bases at V and 3 bases at J, with 13 bases in the middle. The CDR3 nucleotides are TGTGCCAGCAGCTTATACCCATCTCGGGACACTGAAGCTTTCTTT. Residues: CASSLYPSRDTEAFF.

The CDR3 spells CASSWRGGLGTGELFF. Written as DNA, the CDR3 is TGTGCCAGCAGCTGGCGGGGGGGCCTCGGGACCGGGGAGCTGTTTTTT. This chain uses TRBV7-2 with TRBJ2-2, with 9 bases aligning to TRBD2. Germline V gives CDR1 SGHTA, CDR2 FQGNSA. J gave up 5 bases and V 4 bases, and 8 bases lay outside the gene matches. This CDR3 spans 16 amino acids.

The V gene is TRBV6-1, the J gene TRBJ1-1, with D tentatively TRBD1 (5 bases). CDR3 length equals 12 residues. Germline V gives CDR1 MNHNS, CDR2 SASEGT. Trimming shortened V by 5 bases and J by 6 bases, and 10 bases separated the two germline ends. The CDR3 DNA sequence: TGTGCCAGCAGTACCATGGGACCTGAAGCTTTCTTT. It translates to CASSTMGPEAFF.

This clonotype was counted between two and nine times. The rearrangement links TRBV5-5 to TRBJ2-5, with 8 bases that match TRBD2. This CDR3 contains 16 residues. V lost 0 bases to trimming and J lost 1 base; unmatched junction nucleotides: 5. Per germline, CDR1 SGHKS and CDR2 YYEKEE (reference sequence). The CDR3 here is CASSLAQRGIQETQYF. The CDR3 DNA follows: TGTGCCAGCAGCTTGGCCCAGCGGGGGATCCAAGAGACCCAGTACTTC. The variable domain in full, with the rest retrieved from reference TRBV5-5 and TRBJ2-5, is DAGVTQSPTHLIKTRGQQVTLRCSPISGHKSVSWYQQVLGQGPQFIFQYYEKEERGRGNFPDRFSARQFPNYSSELNVNALLLGDSALYLCASSLAQRGIQETQYFGPGTRLLVL.

The V and J genes are TRBV7-2 and TRBJ1-1; 8 nucleotides line up with TRBD1. This CDR3 spans 16 amino acids. After removal of 5 bases from V and 3 bases from J, the junction contained 11 bases not matched to a gene. CDR1 and CDR2 from the germline V gene are SGHTA and FQGNSA. DNA for the CDR3: TGTGCCAGCAGCCCGCGGACAGGGACGAGGGACACTGAAGCTTTCTTT. It codes for CASSPRTGTRDTEAFF. The whole variable domain, filled in from reference TRBV7-2 and TRBJ1-1, reads GAGVSQSPSNKVTEKGKDVELRCDPISGHTALYWYRQSLGQGLEFLIYFQGNSAPDKSGLPSDRFSAERTGGSVSTLTIQRTQQEDSAVYLCASSPRTGTRDTEAFFGQGTRLTVV.

The chain combines TRBV7-6 with TRBJ2-5, with TRBD1 matching over 9 bases. This CDR3 spans 16 amino acids. The junction had 7 bases not matched to a gene; V was cut back by 5 bases and J by 0 bases. CDR1 and CDR2 (germline): SGHVS, FNYEAQ. This CDR3 is CASSLGQGVYQETQYF. The CDR3 DNA sequence: TGTGCCAGCAGCCTGGGACAGGGAGTGTACCAAGAGACCCAGTACTTC. Combining the CDR3 with reference TRBV7-6 and TRBJ2-5 gives the whole variable domain GAGVSQSPRYKVTKRGQDVALRCDPISGHVSLYWYRQALGQGPEFLTYFNYEAQQDKSGLPNDRFSAERPEGSISTLTIQRTEQRDSAMYRCASSLGQGVYQETQYFGPGTRLLVL.